The rows below give T cell receptor beta chains drawn from one sample of a study of T cell repertoires in cytomegalovirus infection. Each CDR3 protein gets one entry after TCRdb re-called the reads with MiXCR. The sample carries more than 400,000 distinct CDR3 sequences, less than 30% recorded once. Material for sequencing was PBMCs. The receptor set was obtained from a human donor in good health (CMV status not recorded). Some clones in this sample may be carry-over from other donors' samples. Both conserved end residues are part of each CDR3. The order of the fields is J gene, clone size, V gene, D gene, CDR3 protein, CDR3 DNA. D genes are given only for firm matches. Expanded clones are given a class, and other clones once, few, many or no size at all.

j_gene: TRBJ1-2
abundance: NA
v_gene: TRBV6-2/TRBV6-3
d_gene: NA
CDR3aa: CASTLERLANGYTF
CDR3nt: TGTGCCAGCACCCTTGAGAGATTGGCTAACGGCTACACCTTC

j_gene: TRBJ2-3
abundance: NA
v_gene: TRBV6-5
d_gene: NA
CDR3aa: CASTSRWGWDTQYF
CDR3nt: TGTGCCAGCACCTCGCGGTGGGGGTGGGATACGCAGTATTTT

j_gene: TRBJ2-6
abundance: NA
v_gene: TRBV2
d_gene: NA
CDR3aa: CASSPGAYGSGANVLTF
CDR3nt: TGTGCCAGCAGCCCGGGGGCGTATGGGTCTGGGGCCAACGTCCTGACTTTC

j_gene: TRBJ2-1
abundance: NA
v_gene: TRBV5-6
d_gene: TRBD2
CDR3aa: CASSLSLAELYNEQFF
CDR3nt: TGTGCCAGCAGCCTGAGCCTAGCGGAACTATACAATGAGCAGTTCTTC

j_gene: TRBJ2-1
abundance: few
v_gene: TRBV19
d_gene: TRBD2
CDR3aa: CASSIGLAGGRNEQFF
CDR3nt: TGTGCCAGTAGTATAGGACTAGCGGGAGGGAGGAATGAGCAGTTCTTC

j_gene: TRBJ2-1
abundance: NA
v_gene: TRBV11-3
d_gene: NA
CDR3aa: CASSGDAYNEQFF
CDR3nt: TGTGCCAGCAGCGGCGACGCGTACAATGAGCAGTTCTTC

j_gene: TRBJ2-1
abundance: NA
v_gene: TRBV6-1
d_gene: NA
CDR3aa: CACVAVYNEQFF
CDR3nt: TGTGCCTGCGTAGCGGTCTACAATGAGCAGTTCTTC

j_gene: TRBJ1-5
abundance: NA
v_gene: TRBV6-2/TRBV6-3
d_gene: TRBD1
CDR3aa: CASSGRQGRQPQHF
CDR3nt: TGTGCCAGCAGTGGGAGACAGGGACGTCAGCCCCAGCATTTT

j_gene: TRBJ2-1
abundance: NA
v_gene: TRBV4-1
d_gene: NA
CDR3aa: CASSQSASNEQFF
CDR3nt: TGCGCCAGCAGCCAATCGGCCAGCAATGAGCAGTTCTTC

j_gene: TRBJ2-1
abundance: few
v_gene: TRBV4-2
d_gene: TRBD2
CDR3aa: CASSQAGGFDEQFF
CDR3nt: TGTGCCAGCAGCCAAGCGGGAGGCTTCGATGAGCAGTTCTTC

j_gene: TRBJ2-3
abundance: NA
v_gene: TRBV7-6
d_gene: TRBD2
CDR3aa: CASSLGTSARTDTQYF
CDR3nt: TGTGCCAGCAGCTTAGGTACTAGCGCCCGCACAGATACGCAGTATTTT

j_gene: TRBJ1-1
abundance: NA
v_gene: TRBV20-1
d_gene: NA
CDR3aa: CSASEGNTEAFF
CDR3nt: TGCAGTGCTAGCGAAGGGAACACTGAAGCTTTCTTT

j_gene: TRBJ2-1
abundance: NA
v_gene: TRBV30
d_gene: TRBD2
CDR3aa: CAWSTSGYGNEQFF
CDR3nt: TGTGCCTGGAGCACTAGCGGGTACGGCAATGAGCAGTTCTTC

j_gene: TRBJ2-1
abundance: few
v_gene: TRBV19
d_gene: TRBD2
CDR3aa: CASSVSGLAVRDNEQFF
CDR3nt: TGTGCCAGTAGTGTGTCAGGACTAGCGGTCCGGGACAATGAGCAGTTCTTC

j_gene: TRBJ1-5
abundance: NA
v_gene: TRBV28
d_gene: NA
CDR3aa: CASSSHTGGNQPQHF
CDR3nt: TGTGCCAGCAGTTCCCATACGGGGGGCAATCAGCCCCAGCATTTT

j_gene: TRBJ2-4
abundance: NA
v_gene: TRBV28
d_gene: NA
CDR3aa: CASSFRGGGNIQYF
CDR3nt: TGTGCCAGCAGTTTTAGGGGTGGCGGAAACATTCAGTACTTC

j_gene: TRBJ2-1
abundance: NA
v_gene: TRBV6-2/TRBV6-3
d_gene: NA
CDR3aa: CASRPNRYNEQFF
CDR3nt: TGTGCCAGCAGGCCGAACAGGTACAATGAGCAGTTCTTC

j_gene: TRBJ2-2
abundance: NA
v_gene: TRBV11-1
d_gene: TRBD1
CDR3aa: CASTGGLELFF
CDR3nt: TGTGCCAGCACAGGGGGATTGGAGCTGTTTTTT